The 21 T cell receptor beta chains presented below share a single source sample, sequenced in a study of OX40 agonist ivuxolimab in advanced cancers. The table came from immunoSEQ multiplex PCR; TCRdb's copy has only in-frame clones and leaves some out. The sample includes about 79,000 clones, around 94% of them seen just once. Sequenced material: CD4+ or CD8+ T cells sorted from blood, taken in a trial of the OX40 agonist ivuxolimab. Receptors were obtained from an adult with an advanced solid tumor such as melanoma, head and neck, liver or kidney cancer.

This chain connects TRBV28 to TRBJ2-7, with a tentative D call TRBD2 (6 bases). The CDR3 runs to 15 residues. V shed 3 bases and J shed 3 bases, with 15 bases lying between them. Germline V gene data show CDR1 as MDHEN and CDR2 as SYDVKM. This CDR3 reads CASSFGVGEDYEQYF. Here the CDR3 DNA reads TGTGCCAGCAGTTTCGGTGTTGGGGAGGACTACGAGCAGTACTTC.

This chain links TRBV9 with TRBJ1-1; D is ambiguous. The CDR3 is 15 residues long. Trimming left V 0 bases short and J 3 bases short, with 12 bases between. CDR1 and CDR2 (germline): SGDLS, YYNGEE. DNA for the CDR3: TGTGCCAGCAGCGTAGCAGGTAACCCCTACACTGAAGCTTTCTTT. Its translation: CASSVAGNPYTEAFF.

The chain has TRBV27 and TRBJ1-1, with TRBD1 matching over 8 bases. The germline CDR1 and CDR2 sequences are MNHEY and SMNVEV (reference sequence). Trimming at V came to 5 bases and at J to 3 bases, leaving 11 bases not matched to a gene. CDR3 length equals 16 residues. CDR3 sequence reads: CASSPRTGRADTEAFF. CDR3 DNA: TGTGCCAGCAGTCCCCGGACAGGGAGGGCGGACACTGAAGCTTTCTTT.

The chain employs TRBV25-1 and TRBJ2-4; maybe TRBD2 (6 bases). V was pared by 1 base and J by 1 base, with 8 bases between. CDR3 length: 15 amino acids. Germline-derived CDR1 and CDR2 are MGHDK and SYGVNS. The chain's CDR3 is CASSEWGEAKNIQYF. The CDR3 region has the DNA TGTGCCAGCAGTGAATGGGGGGAGGCCAAAAACATTCAGTACTTC.

This clone was observed a few times. The chain joins TRBV6-1 to TRBJ2-7; D is ambiguous. V lost 1 base and J 3 bases, leaving 4 bases between the germline ends. The CDR3 contains 12 residues. Germline CDR1 and CDR2: MNHNS and SASEGT. The CDR3 loop is CASSEGLYEQYF. CDR3 nucleotides: TGTGCCAGCAGTGAAGGGCTCTACGAGCAGTACTTC.

This rearrangement joins TRBV10-3 to TRBJ2-3; D assignment may be TRBD1 or TRBD2 (5 bases each). Germline loops: CDR1 ENHRY, CDR2 SYGVKD. V lost 8 bases to trimming and J lost 6 bases, with 18 bases between them. The CDR3 has 14 amino acids. CDR3 coding DNA: TGTGCCATCGATAAGGGGAAAGAGGGTGATACGCAGTATTTT. Its protein is CAIDKGKEGDTQYF.

V usage is TRBV4-1 and J usage is TRBJ2-5; D may be TRBD2 (5 bases). The J call may be faulty, since TRBJ2-7 better matches the DNA end. CDR1 is MGHRA, CDR2 YSYEKL, per germline. The CDR3 spans 15 residues. The CDR3 loop reads CASSQELDRGYEQYF. As DNA, the CDR3 is TGCGCCAGCAGCCAAGAGCTAGACCGAGGGTACGAGCAGTACTTC.

V and J are TRBV19 and TRBJ2-1; either TRBD1 or TRBD2 may fit D (6 bases each). Trimming took 6 bases from V and 6 from J, leaving 15 bases between them. The germline gives CDR1 LNHDA, CDR2 SQIVND (reference sequence). The CDR3 totals 14 residues. CDR3 nucleotide sequence: TGTGCCAGTAGCCCCGGAGGGGGTCCCAATGAGCAGTTCTTC. Translating it yields CASSPGGGPNEQFF. The full variable domain, its missing parts supplied by reference TRBV19 and TRBJ2-1, is DGGITQSPKYLFRKEGQNVTLSCEQNLNHDAMYWYRQDPGQGLRLIYYSQIVNDFQKGDIAEGYSVSREKKESFPLTVTSAQKNPTAFYLCASSPGGGPNEQFFGPGTRLTVL.

The chain links TRBV19 to TRBJ2-1; D is unclear. CDR1 is LNHDA, CDR2 SQIVND, per germline (reference sequence). The CDR3 totals 12 residues. Trimming pared 4 bases from V and 11 bases from J, leaving 12 bases between. CDR3 nucleotides: TGTGCCAGTAGTACCCTAGGGATACAGCAGTTCTTC. This encodes CASSTLGIQQFF.

V gene TRBV19 combines with J gene TRBJ1-2; D is unresolved. V shed 3 bases and J shed 8 bases, with 10 bases lying between them. The length of the CDR3 is 12 residues. Germline V gives CDR1 LNHDA, CDR2 SQIVND (reference sequence). The CDR3 loop is CASSIEAEGYTF. The CDR3 DNA is TGTGCCAGTAGTATTGAGGCAGAAGGCTACACCTTC.

The genes are TRBV19 and TRBJ2-3; 11 bases are shared with TRBD2. CDR1 is LNHDA, CDR2 SQIVND, per germline (reference sequence). The CDR3 has 16 residues. The J segment lost 6 bases and the V segment lost 6 bases, leaving 11 bases of the junction unmatched. This CDR3 reads CASSLTSGSPFDTQYF. The DNA for the CDR3 is TGTGCCAGTAGCCTTACTAGCGGGAGTCCCTTCGATACGCAGTATTTT.

J is TRBJ2-1 and V is TRBV4-1; 7 nucleotides line up with TRBD2. Trimming removed 2 bases from V and 0 bases from J; junction bases left unmatched: 4. From germline, CDR1 is MGHRA and CDR2 YSYEKL. The CDR3 has 16 residues. CDR3 nucleotide sequence: TGCGCCAGCAGCCAATTACTAGCGACCTCCTACAATGAGCAGTTCTTC. Translating gives CASSQLLATSYNEQFF.

The rearrangement joins TRBV19 to TRBJ1-1; D perhaps matches TRBD1 (5 bases). CDR1 LNHDA and CDR2 SQIVND come from the germline V gene (reference sequence). V was pared by 10 bases and J by 8 bases, with 14 bases between. CDR3 length equals 11 residues. The CDR3 spells CATSAGREAFF. As DNA, the CDR3 is TGTGCCACCTCGGCAGGGAGAGAAGCTTTCTTT. The whole variable domain, remainder taken from reference TRBV19 and TRBJ1-1, is DGGITQSPKYLFRKEGQNVTLSCEQNLNHDAMYWYRQDPGQGLRLIYYSQIVNDFQKGDIAEGYSVSREKKESFPLTVTSAQKNPTAFYLCATSAGREAFFGQGTRLTVV.

This chain links TRBV27 with TRBJ1-1; D gene uncertain. Trimming stripped 5 bases from V and 0 bases from J, with 16 bases between. The germline V gene has CDR1 MNHEY and CDR2 SMNVEV (reference sequence). The CDR3 loop spans 16 amino acids. The CDR3 spells CASSPGLLVMNTEAFF. In DNA form, the CDR3 reads TGTGCCAGCAGTCCCGGCCTTTTAGTCATGAACACTGAAGCTTTCTTT.

The V call is TRBV18, the J call TRBJ2-1, with TRBD1 identical over 8 bases. V trimming: 0 bases; J trimming: 4 bases; junction bases outside the gene matches: 2. The CDR3 extends over 15 amino acids. Germline assignment: CDR1 KGHSH and CDR2 LQKENI. CDR3 loop: CASSPPQGAYNEQFF. As DNA, the CDR3 is TGTGCCAGCTCACCACCGCAGGGGGCGTACAATGAGCAGTTCTTC.

This chain links TRBV11-2 with TRBJ2-7, with 10 bases that match TRBD2. The CDR3 has 15 amino acids. After removal of 5 bases from V and 1 base from J, the junction contained 5 bases not matched to a gene. The germline V gene encodes CDR1 SGHAT and CDR2 FQNNGV. The CDR3 DNA sequence: TGTGCCAGCAGCCCCCCACTAGCGGGGTCCTACGAGCAGTACTTC. Its protein is CASSPPLAGSYEQYF.

The CDR3 coding sequence is TGTGCCAGCAGCTTTGCGGGACATGCGAACACCGGGGAGCTGTTTTTT. Translated, it gives CASSFAGHANTGELFF. The rearrangement uses TRBV5-4 and TRBJ2-2; either TRBD1 or TRBD2 may fit D (6 bases each). V shed 2 bases and J shed 0 bases, with 11 bases lying between them. This CDR3 is built from 16 residues. The germline V gene has CDR1 SGHNT and CDR2 YYREEE (reference sequence).

The J gene is TRBJ2-1, the V gene TRBV15; D call uncertain. V was cut by 6 bases and J by 5 bases, with 17 bases left in between. The germline gives CDR1 LNHNV, CDR2 YYDKDF (reference sequence). The CDR3 is made up of 15 amino acids. CDR3 nucleotides: TGTGCCACCAGTCTACGACGGAACTTTGACAATGAGCAGTTCTTC. Translated, it gives CATSLRRNFDNEQFF.

This chain connects TRBV2 to TRBJ2-3, with 8 bases that match TRBD2. Per germline, CDR1 SNHLY and CDR2 FYNNEI. V was pared by 3 bases and J by 3 bases, with 2 bases of the junction left unmatched. This CDR3 has 14 amino acids. The CDR3 nucleotides are TGTGCCAGCAGTGAGGCTAGCGGGACAGATACGCAGTATTTT. Translated, it gives CASSEASGTDTQYF.

The chain couples TRBV28 to TRBJ2-7; 7 bases are shared with TRBD1. Per the germline V gene, CDR1 is MDHEN and CDR2 is SYDVKM. This CDR3 comprises 15 residues. The V segment lost 5 bases and the J segment 0 bases; nucleotides outside the gene matches: 7. CDR3 loop: CASSRPGQSSYEQYF. The CDR3 DNA follows: TGTGCCAGCAGTCGACCGGGACAGAGCTCCTACGAGCAGTACTTC.

This chain uses TRBV7-9 with TRBJ1-1; maybe TRBD1 (5 bases). CDR3 length: 11 residues. Germline-derived CDR1 and CDR2 are SEHNR and FQNEAQ (reference sequence). Trimming took off 4 bases at V and 6 bases at J, with 6 bases between the two ends. The CDR3 loop is CASSSRAEAFF. CDR3 DNA sequence: TGTGCCAGCAGCTCCAGGGCTGAAGCTTTCTTT.